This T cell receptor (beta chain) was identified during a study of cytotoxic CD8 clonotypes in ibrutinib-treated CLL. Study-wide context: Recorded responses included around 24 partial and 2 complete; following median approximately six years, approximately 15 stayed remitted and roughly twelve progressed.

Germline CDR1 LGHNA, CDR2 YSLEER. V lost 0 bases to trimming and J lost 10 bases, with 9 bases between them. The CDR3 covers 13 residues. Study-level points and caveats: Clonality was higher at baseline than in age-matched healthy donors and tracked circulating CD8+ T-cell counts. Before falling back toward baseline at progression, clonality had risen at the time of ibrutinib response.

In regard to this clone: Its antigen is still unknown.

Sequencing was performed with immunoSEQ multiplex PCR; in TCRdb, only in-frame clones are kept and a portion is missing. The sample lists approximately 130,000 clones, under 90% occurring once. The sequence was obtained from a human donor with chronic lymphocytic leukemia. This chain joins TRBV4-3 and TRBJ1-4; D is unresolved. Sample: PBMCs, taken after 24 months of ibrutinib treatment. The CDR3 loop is CASSQDLLGKLFF. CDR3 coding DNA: TGCGCCAGCAGCCAAGACCTTCTCGGAAAACTGTTTTTT.